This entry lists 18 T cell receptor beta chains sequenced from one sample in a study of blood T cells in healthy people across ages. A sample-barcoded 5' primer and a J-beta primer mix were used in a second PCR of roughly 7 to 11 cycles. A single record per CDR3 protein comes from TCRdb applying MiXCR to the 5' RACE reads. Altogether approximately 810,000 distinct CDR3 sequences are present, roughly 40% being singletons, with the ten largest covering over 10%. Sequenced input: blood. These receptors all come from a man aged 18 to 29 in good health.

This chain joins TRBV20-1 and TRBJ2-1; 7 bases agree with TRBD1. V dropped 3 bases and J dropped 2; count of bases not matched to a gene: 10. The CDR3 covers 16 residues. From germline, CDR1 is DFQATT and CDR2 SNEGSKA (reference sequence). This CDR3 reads CSASHPRGQPYNEQFF. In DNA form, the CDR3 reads TGCAGTGCTAGCCACCCTCGGGGACAGCCCTACAATGAGCAGTTCTTC.

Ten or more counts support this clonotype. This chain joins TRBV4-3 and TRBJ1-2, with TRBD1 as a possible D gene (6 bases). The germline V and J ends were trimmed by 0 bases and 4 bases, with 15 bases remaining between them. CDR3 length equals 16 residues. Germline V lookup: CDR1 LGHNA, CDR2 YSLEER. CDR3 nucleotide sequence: TGCGCCAGCAGCCAAGAACGGATGGGGACATCCTATGGCTACACCTTC. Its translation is CASSQERMGTSYGYTF.

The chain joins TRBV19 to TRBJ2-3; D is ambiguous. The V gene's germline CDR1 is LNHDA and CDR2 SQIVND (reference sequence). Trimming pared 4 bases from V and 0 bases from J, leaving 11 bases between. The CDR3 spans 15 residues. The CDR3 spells CASSSRTESTDTQYF. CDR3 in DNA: TGTGCCAGTAGTAGCAGAACGGAAAGCACAGATACGCAGTATTTT.

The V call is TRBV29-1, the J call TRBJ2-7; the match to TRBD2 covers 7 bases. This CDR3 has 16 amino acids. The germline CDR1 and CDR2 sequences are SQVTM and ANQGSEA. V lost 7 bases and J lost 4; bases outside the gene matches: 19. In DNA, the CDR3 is TGCAGCGCCCGTTTACGAGTGGGGGGGAAGGGGTACGAGCAGTACTTC. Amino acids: CSARLRVGGKGYEQYF.

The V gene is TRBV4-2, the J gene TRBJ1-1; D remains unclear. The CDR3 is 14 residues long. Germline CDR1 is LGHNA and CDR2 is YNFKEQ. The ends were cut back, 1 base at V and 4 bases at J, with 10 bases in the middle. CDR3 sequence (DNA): TGTGCCAGCAGCCAAGCCGCGTTGAGCACTGAAGCTTTCTTT. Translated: CASSQAALSTEAFF.

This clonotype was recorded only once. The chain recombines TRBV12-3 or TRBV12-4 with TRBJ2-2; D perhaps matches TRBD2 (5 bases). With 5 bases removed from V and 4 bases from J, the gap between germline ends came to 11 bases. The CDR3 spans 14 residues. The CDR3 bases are TGTGCCAGCAGTCCCACCGCGGGCACCGGGGAGCTGTTTTTT. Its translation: CASSPTAGTGELFF.

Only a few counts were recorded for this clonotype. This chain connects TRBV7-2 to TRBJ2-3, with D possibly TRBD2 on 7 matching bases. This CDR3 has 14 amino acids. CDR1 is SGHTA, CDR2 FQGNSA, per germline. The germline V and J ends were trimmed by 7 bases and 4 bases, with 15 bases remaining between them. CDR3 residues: CASTSGGGADTQYF. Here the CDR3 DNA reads TGTGCCAGCACCTCTGGGGGGGGCGCAGATACGCAGTATTTT. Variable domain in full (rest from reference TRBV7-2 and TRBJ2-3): GAGVSQSPSNKVTEKGKDVELRCDPISGHTALYWYRQSLGQGLEFLIYFQGNSAPDKSGLPSDRFSAERTGGSVSTLTIQRTQQEDSAVYLCASTSGGGADTQYFGPGTRLTVL.

CDR3 sequence: CASSVSQQGPNTGELFF. The CDR3, as DNA: TGTGCCAGCAGCGTCTCCCAACAGGGGCCGAACACCGGGGAGCTGTTTTTT. The genes are TRBV9 and TRBJ2-2; 7 nucleotides line up with TRBD1. There are 17 residues in the CDR3. Germline V CDR1 and CDR2: SGDLS, YYNGEE. The junction had 7 bases not matched to a gene; V was cut back by 2 bases and J by 0 bases.

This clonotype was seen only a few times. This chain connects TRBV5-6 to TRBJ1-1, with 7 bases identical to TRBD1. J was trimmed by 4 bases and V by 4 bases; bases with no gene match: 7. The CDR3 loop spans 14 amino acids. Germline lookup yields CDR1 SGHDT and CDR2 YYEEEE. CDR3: CASSRQGRGTEAFF. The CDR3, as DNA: TGTGCCAGCAGCCGACAGGGTCGGGGCACTGAAGCTTTCTTT.

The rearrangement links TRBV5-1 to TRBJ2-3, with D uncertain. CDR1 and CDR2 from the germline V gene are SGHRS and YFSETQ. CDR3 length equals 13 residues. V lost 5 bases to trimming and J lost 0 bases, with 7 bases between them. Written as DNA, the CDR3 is TGCGCCAGCAGGACCGACAGCACAGATACGCAGTATTTT. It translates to CASRTDSTDTQYF.

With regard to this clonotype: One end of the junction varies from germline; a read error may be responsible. The CDR3 loop reads CTSRRGQSGNTIYF. The DNA of the CDR3 is TGTACCAGCAGGAGAGGCCAAAGTGGAAACACCATATATTTT. This chain links TRBV12-3 or TRBV12-4 with TRBJ1-3; D is unclear. The CDR3 contains 14 residues.

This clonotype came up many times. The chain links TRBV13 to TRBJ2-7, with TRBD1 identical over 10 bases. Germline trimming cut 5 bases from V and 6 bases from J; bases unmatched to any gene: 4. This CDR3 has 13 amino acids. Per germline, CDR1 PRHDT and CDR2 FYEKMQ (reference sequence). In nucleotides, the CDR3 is TGTGCCAGCAGCCCAAGGGACAGGGGCGAGCAGTACTTC. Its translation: CASSPRDRGEQYF.

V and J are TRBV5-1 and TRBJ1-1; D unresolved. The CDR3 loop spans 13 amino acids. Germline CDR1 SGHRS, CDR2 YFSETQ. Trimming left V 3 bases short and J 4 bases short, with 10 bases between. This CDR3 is CASSSTFLTEAFF. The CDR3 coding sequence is TGCGCCAGCAGCTCTACCTTCCTCACTGAAGCTTTCTTT.

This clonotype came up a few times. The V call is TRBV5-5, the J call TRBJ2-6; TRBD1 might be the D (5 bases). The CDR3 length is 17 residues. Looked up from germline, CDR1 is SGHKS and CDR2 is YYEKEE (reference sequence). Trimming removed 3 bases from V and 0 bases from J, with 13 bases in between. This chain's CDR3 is CASSSYYRSSGANVLTF. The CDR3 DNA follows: TGTGCCAGCAGCTCTTATTACAGGAGCTCTGGGGCCAACGTCCTGACTTTC.

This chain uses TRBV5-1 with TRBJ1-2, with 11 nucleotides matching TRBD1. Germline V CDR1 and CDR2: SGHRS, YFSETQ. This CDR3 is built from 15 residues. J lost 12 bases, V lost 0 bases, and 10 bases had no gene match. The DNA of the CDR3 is TGCGCCAGCAGCTTGGATCGTATCCGGGACAGGGGGAACACCTTC. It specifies CASSLDRIRDRGNTF.

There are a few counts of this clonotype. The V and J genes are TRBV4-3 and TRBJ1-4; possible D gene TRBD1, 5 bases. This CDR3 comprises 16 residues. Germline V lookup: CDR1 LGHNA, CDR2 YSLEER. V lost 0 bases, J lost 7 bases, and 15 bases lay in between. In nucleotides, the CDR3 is TGCGCCAGCAGCCAAGATTATCAGAAGGGACGTGAAAAACTGTTTTTT. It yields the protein CASSQDYQKGREKLFF.

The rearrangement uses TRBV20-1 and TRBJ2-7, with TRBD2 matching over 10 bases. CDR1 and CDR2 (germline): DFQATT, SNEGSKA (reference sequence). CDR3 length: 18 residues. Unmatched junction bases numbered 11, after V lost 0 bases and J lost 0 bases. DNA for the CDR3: TGCAGTGCTAGAGAGGGGAAGCGGGGGGGCCCTAACTCCTACGAGCAGTACTTC. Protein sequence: CSAREGKRGGPNSYEQYF.

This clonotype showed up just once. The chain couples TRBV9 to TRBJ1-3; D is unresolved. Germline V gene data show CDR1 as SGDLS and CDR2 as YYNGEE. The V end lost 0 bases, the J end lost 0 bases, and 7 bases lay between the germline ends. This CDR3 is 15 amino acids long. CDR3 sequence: CASSVDSSSGNTIYF. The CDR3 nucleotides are TGTGCCAGCAGCGTAGACTCGAGCTCTGGAAACACCATATATTTT.